This T cell receptor beta chain emerged from a study of T cell responses to AZD1222 COVID-19 vaccine (dated by TCRdb to the early 2020s). About the investigation overall: AZD1222 recipients given second doses at about 4 weeks or at about 12 weeks were pooled, since spike-specific TCR depth and breadth were not found to differ between the two schedules. A total of around 240 trial participants underwent TCR sequencing, of whom nearly 210 received two doses of AZD1222 and about 25 received two doses of the MenACWY control vaccine. Trial participants were enrolled into age subgroups of 18-55, 56-69 and 70-plus years, which contained around 150, 28 and 57 TCR-sequenced participants, respectively.

The time point label, as the study defines it: baseline before first vaccination. Vaccinee samples were obtained from the UK trials COV001 and COV002, which included a single-blind randomized controlled phase 2/3 trial of AZD1222 (ChAdOx1 nCoV-19) in healthy adults. Trial participant PBMC samples were collected at day 0 and day 28 after the second dose for TCRbeta chain sequencing. Beyond this particular receptor, the publication reports: Most participants were white British and females outnumbered males, and the authors suggested that clonal diversity may have been underestimated. Conclusions about previously exposed vaccinees were limited because only a handful of AZD1222 recipients were SARS-CoV-2 seropositive at baseline. Reportedly, close to half of the unique spike-specific TCRs recognized epitopes lying outside the regions that are mutated in the B.1.351 and B.1.1.7 variants. Vaccine-associated CD4 TCRs spanned the whole spike protein, with dominant responses in regions 160-218 and 743-854. After two AZD1222 doses, spike-specific TCR breadth and depth were significantly higher than at day 0 and than in MenACWY recipients. In the small 56-69-year group, the increase in depth fell short of significance, most likely because of low power. Because no day 14 peak-response samples were available, repertoires were characterized only after the peak T cell response.

The CDR3 regions of human TCRbeta chains were subjected to immunosequencing. Turning to the authors' computational methods: Repertoire TCRs were checked for matches against a reference library of SARS-CoV-2-specific TCRs that had been generated using the MIRA antigen-specificity platform. Breadth was defined as the fraction of unique TCRs that were SARS-CoV-2-associated. Depth was defined as the fraction of total T cells that were SARS-CoV-2-associated. Using the MIRA data, every spike-specific TCR was mapped to the spike region that the TCR reacted to and assigned to either a CD4 or a CD8 class. Log10-transformed breadth and depth values were compared by one-way ANOVA with Sidak's multiple comparisons tests. Held by TCRdb, this immuneACCESS table contains in-frame sequences only and omits some clones. Under half of the omission traces to an unresolved V gene where checked; the cause of the rest is unknown. V, J and clone size reflect that table, while D and trimming were determined from the DNA. Recorded for this sample are 150,000 to 200,000 clones; almost 90% of them occurred a single time. The leading ten clones occupy about 0.53% of the sample.

Via the germline V gene, CDR1 is SGHDT and CDR2 YYEEEE. V is clipped by 4 bases and J by 7 bases, and the sequence between their germline boundaries is 11 bases long. The CDR3 runs 12 amino acids, cysteine and phenylalanine included. The kept DNA is CDR3 alone, 36 bases in frame from the first base. On this clone: No cognate antigen has been identified for it. Base qualities were left out, and no much larger clone turns up one base away.

The receptor chain draws on TRBV5-6 and TRBJ1-1; the D gene assignment is ambiguous. The TCR comes from an adult in good health. Sequenced here: peripheral blood, sampled on day 0 of AZD1222 vaccination. The CDR3 here reads CASSRPPHEAFF. The sequence in DNA is TGTGCCAGCAGCCGGCCCCCACATGAAGCTTTCTTT.